Listed here are 20 T cell receptor beta chains from one sample, sequenced in a study of T cells in Graves' hyperthyroidism and ophthalmopathy. TCR beta CDR3 regions were amplified from RNA transcripts. HTBI primers were the set used in a first-round RT-PCR of the TCR CDR3. TCRdb called the multiplex PCR reads again in MiXCR, with one record for every CDR3 protein. This table has fewer than 450,000 distinct CDR3 sequences, about a fifth appearing once. Sequences were obtained from blood. The receptors were gathered from a man between 18 and 29 years old with Graves' ophthalmopathy.

This clonotype has a count of ten or more. The V gene is TRBV29-1, the J gene TRBJ1-1; tentative D call: TRBD1 (6 bases). CDR1 and CDR2 (germline): SQVTM, ANQGSEA. This CDR3 contains 12 residues. The germline V and J ends were trimmed by 4 bases and 3 bases, with 9 bases remaining between them. CDR3 coding DNA: TGCAGCGTTGGGGGACAACACACTGAAGCTTTCTTT. This sequence encodes CSVGGQHTEAFF.

Ten or more counts support this clonotype. This chain connects TRBV5-1 to TRBJ1-1, with TRBD1 matching 8 bases. The junction had 7 bases not matched to a gene; V was cut back by 4 bases and J by 2 bases. The CDR3 has 15 residues. CDR1 and CDR2 (germline): SGHRS, YFSETQ. CDR3 bases: TGCGCCAGCAGCCAGGAGACAGGGGTTAACACTGAAGCTTTCTTT. Protein product: CASSQETGVNTEAFF.

This chain uses TRBV9 with TRBJ2-7, with no clear D. In germline, CDR1 is SGDLS, CDR2 YYNGEE. V dropped 1 base and J dropped 3 bases, with 14 bases sitting between them. The CDR3 is 15 residues long. This CDR3 is CASSVRVGSHYEQYF. CDR3 DNA: TGTGCCAGCAGCGTAAGAGTGGGGTCCCACTACGAGCAGTACTTC.

This clonotype was counted many times. The chain couples TRBV5-6 to TRBJ2-7; no firm D call. The CDR3 is 12 residues long. V was shortened by 0 bases and J by 2 bases, with 3 bases between the two germline ends. CDR1 and CDR2 from the germline V gene are SGHDT and YYEEEE. The CDR3 DNA follows: TGTGCCAGCAGCTTGGCGACCTACGAGCAGTACTTC. This encodes CASSLATYEQYF.

The chain employs TRBV5-1 and TRBJ2-5; tentative D call: TRBD1 (5 bases). Germline V gene sequence: CDR1 SGHRS, CDR2 YFSETQ. The ends were cut back, 6 bases at V and 0 bases at J, with 6 bases in the middle. The CDR3 loop spans 12 amino acids. CDR3 coding DNA: TGCGCCAGCAAGGACAACCAAGAGACCCAGTACTTC. It yields the protein CASKDNQETQYF.

This clonotype has only a few counts. V usage is TRBV7-3 and J usage is TRBJ2-2; 11 bases agree with TRBD2. This CDR3 has 18 residues. Looked up from germline, CDR1 is SGHTA and CDR2 is FQGTGA. Unmatched junction bases numbered 8, after V lost 0 bases and J lost 5 bases. CDR3 in amino acids: CASSLTPSGLAETGELFF. The CDR3 DNA sequence: TGTGCCAGCAGCTTAACCCCTTCGGGACTAGCGGAGACCGGGGAGCTGTTTTTT.

The chain employs TRBV9 and TRBJ2-7; D might be TRBD2 (6 bases). The CDR3 length is 15 residues. V gave up 2 bases and J gave up 0 bases, with 12 bases separating them. CDR1 is SGDLS and CDR2 is YYNGEE in the germline V gene. CDR3: CASSVFAGSSYEQYF. The CDR3 DNA reads as TGTGCCAGCAGCGTGTTTGCGGGGAGCTCCTACGAGCAGTACTTC.

The rearrangement uses TRBV5-1 and TRBJ2-3; a weak D match, TRBD2 (6 bases). The CDR3 consists of 15 residues. CDR1 is SGHRS and CDR2 is YFSETQ in the germline V gene. Trimming took 0 bases from V and 0 from J, leaving 8 bases between them. Here the CDR3 reads CASSLDGGSTDTQYF. CDR3 DNA sequence: TGCGCCAGCAGCTTGGACGGGGGAAGCACAGATACGCAGTATTTT.

This clonotype appeared many times. J is TRBJ2-5 and V is TRBV5-1; 7 bases align to TRBD1. This CDR3 spans 15 amino acids. The germline gives CDR1 SGHRS, CDR2 YFSETQ. The junction had 4 bases not matched to a gene; V was cut back by 1 base and J by 1 base. This chain's CDR3 is CASSLQGGTQETQYF. The CDR3 nucleotides are TGCGCCAGCAGCTTGCAAGGGGGCACCCAAGAGACCCAGTACTTC.

This clonotype was counted ten times or more. This chain uses TRBV7-9 with TRBJ1-4; D perhaps matches TRBD1 (6 bases). Between the trimmed V and J ends, which lost 5 bases and 8 bases, there was a span of 15 bases. Germline V gene sequence: CDR1 SEHNR, CDR2 FQNEAQ (reference sequence). The CDR3 runs 14 residues. The CDR3 nucleotides are TGTGCCAGCAGCGTTACAGGGTTAGGCGAAAAACTGTTTTTT. Protein sequence: CASSVTGLGEKLFF.

This clonotype was detected only once. The gene calls are TRBV6-9 and TRBJ2-1, with TRBD2 matching 9 bases. The J segment lost 8 bases and the V segment lost 3 bases, leaving 8 bases of the junction unmatched. Looked up from germline, CDR1 is MNHGY and CDR2 is SVAAGI. The CDR3 is made up of 15 amino acids. The CDR3 nucleotides read TGTGCCAGCAGTTACGGGCGGGGGGGGTCAGATGAGCAGTTCTTC. Protein product: CASSYGRGGSDEQFF.

DNA for the CDR3: TGTGCCAGCAGCCAAAACCCCGAAAAACTGTTTTTT. It is translated as CASSQNPEKLFF. The chain joins TRBV3-1 to TRBJ1-4; D unresolved. This CDR3 spans 12 amino acids. Germline CDR1 and CDR2: LGHDT and YNNKEL (reference sequence). V lost 2 bases and J lost 8, with 6 bases in between.

This rearrangement joins TRBV27 to TRBJ1-5; D is unclear. The V gene's germline CDR1 is MNHEY and CDR2 SMNVEV (reference sequence). With 6 bases removed from V and 0 bases from J, the gap between germline ends came to 30 bases. This CDR3 region has 21 residues. CDR3 in amino acids: CASRTPLVLRDGDFSNQPQHF. The CDR3 DNA is TGTGCCAGCAGGACACCCCTGGTACTTCGGGATGGGGATTTTAGCAATCAGCCCCAGCATTTT.

This clonotype was found many times. This chain links TRBV20-1 with TRBJ2-1; TRBD1 matches 8 bases. The germline CDR1 and CDR2 sequences are DFQATT and SNEGSKA (reference sequence). The length of the CDR3 is 16 residues. V lost 3 bases and J lost 1; bases outside the gene matches: 8. The chain's CDR3 is CSASADQGASYNEQFF. The CDR3 nucleotides are TGCAGTGCTAGCGCCGATCAGGGGGCTTCCTACAATGAGCAGTTCTTC.

This clonotype was detected many times. The J gene is TRBJ2-1, the V gene TRBV5-1; 9 nucleotides match TRBD1. This CDR3 has 15 residues. From germline, CDR1 is SGHRS and CDR2 YFSETQ. J was trimmed by 4 bases and V by 2 bases; bases with no gene match: 4. The DNA of the CDR3 is TGCGCCAGCAGCTTCGGACAGGGGAAGTACAATGAGCAGTTCTTC. Its protein is CASSFGQGKYNEQFF.

This clonotype has only a few counts. CDR3 region: CASSDLGRFHQPQHF. The CDR3, as DNA: TGTGCCAGCAGTGACTTGGGGCGCTTCCATCAGCCCCAGCATTTT. The V call is TRBV6-1, the J call TRBJ1-5; tentative D call: TRBD1 (5 bases). Germline values: CDR1 MNHNS, CDR2 SASEGT. This CDR3 is 15 amino acids long. Trimming removed 3 bases from V and 5 bases from J, with 14 bases in between.

This clonotype was counted ten times or more. The chain combines TRBV27 with TRBJ2-1, with 8 bases lining up with TRBD1. The CDR3 length is 16 residues. The germline V gene has CDR1 MNHEY and CDR2 SMNVEV (reference sequence). The J segment lost 1 base and the V segment lost 2 bases, leaving 4 bases of the junction unmatched. The CDR3, as DNA: TGTGCCAGCAGTTTAAGGACAGGGTGGTCCTACAATGAGCAGTTCTTC. This sequence encodes CASSLRTGWSYNEQFF.

This clonotype was counted ten times or more. This chain uses TRBV5-6 with TRBJ2-3, with D uncertain. The ends were cut back, 4 bases at V and 5 bases at J, with 20 bases in the middle. The V gene's germline CDR1 is SGHDT and CDR2 YYEEEE. This CDR3 comprises 16 residues. The CDR3: CASSPSPGHILDTQYF. CDR3 coding DNA: TGTGCCAGCAGCCCCTCCCCGGGTCATATTTTAGATACGCAGTATTTT.

This clonotype was seen at least ten times. This sequence joins TRBV10-1 and TRBJ1-3; D unresolved. Per germline, CDR1 WNHNN and CDR2 SYGVQD (reference sequence). CDR3 length equals 14 residues. V dropped 5 bases and J dropped 0 bases, with 8 bases sitting between them. CDR3 region: CASSSGRSGNTIYF. In nucleotides, the CDR3 is TGCGCCAGCAGTAGTGGACGCTCTGGAAACACCATATATTTT.

This clonotype was seen only a few times. The J gene is TRBJ1-1, the V gene TRBV19, with D hard to call. V lost 2 bases, J lost 1 base, and 11 bases lay in between. The germline gives CDR1 LNHDA, CDR2 SQIVND (reference sequence). The CDR3 is 15 amino acids. The CDR3 sequence: CASSISGRSNTEAFF. The CDR3 DNA follows: TGTGCCAGTAGTATAAGCGGCAGATCGAACACTGAAGCTTTCTTT.